Listed below are T cell receptor beta chains from one sample, sequenced in a study of T cell repertoires in MIS-A myocarditis. Sequencing was performed with immunoSEQ multiplex PCR; in TCRdb, only in-frame clones are kept and a portion is missing. Of around 12,000 clones in the sample, roughly four fifths are singletons; the top ten hold approximately 28%. The source material was right ventricle heart tissue obtained at autopsy. The source of these receptors is a man aged 18 to 30 with fulminant myocarditis from multisystem inflammatory syndrome in adults (MIS-A) after COVID-19. CDR3s include the opening cysteine and the closing phenylalanine or tryptophan. A D gene is named only where the DNA matches it firmly. Not every row has a clone size; where given, it reads once, few, many or a size class.

V	J	D	size	CDR3	DNA
TRBV12-5	TRBJ1-2	-	once	CASGLGSYGYTF	TGTGCTAGTGGTTTGGGTAGCTATGGCTACACCTTC
TRBV11-2	TRBJ1-4	TRBD1	-	CASSWDREVNEKLFF	TGTGCCAGCAGCTGGGACAGGGAAGTTAATGAAAAACTGTTTTTT
TRBV28	TRBJ2-7	-	-	CASSFRGRGSYEQYF	TGTGCCAGCAGTTTTCGAGGGAGGGGGTCCTACGAGCAGTACTTC
TRBV2	TRBJ2-4	-	-	CASSEVAGSQYF	TGTGCCAGCAGTGAAGTGGCCGGGTCTCAGTACTTC
TRBV10-3	TRBJ1-6	-	-	CAISVGQNNSPLHF	TGTGCCATCAGCGTAGGACAAAATAATTCACCCCTCCACTTT
TRBV30	TRBJ1-1	TRBD1	-	CAYQGGFEAFF	TGTGCCTACCAAGGGGGCTTTGAAGCTTTCTTT
TRBV7-9	TRBJ2-7	-	-	CASSSAAGIKFYEQYF	TGTGCCAGCAGCTCCGCGGCAGGGATAAAGTTCTACGAGCAGTACTTC
TRBV5-4	TRBJ2-5	-	-	CASSSGQGTQYF	TGTGCCAGCAGCTCGGGGCAAGGGACCCAGTACTTC
TRBV18	TRBJ1-6	-	few	CASSSGQNNSPLHF	TGTGCCAGCTCATCGGGACAAAATAATTCACCCCTCCACTTT
TRBV6-5	TRBJ2-7	-	-	CASSSGNYEQYF	TGTGCCAGCAGTTCGGGGAACTACGAGCAGTACTTC
TRBV14	TRBJ1-2	-	-	CASSQDRLPEYGYTF	TGTGCCAGCAGCCAAGATCGGTTACCGGAATATGGCTACACCTTC
TRBV11-2	TRBJ2-4	TRBD1	-	CASSLDQGVKNIQYF	TGTGCCAGCAGCTTGGACCAGGGGGTCAAAAACATTCAGTACTTC
TRBV6-1	TRBJ1-2	-	-	CASSEAGMRTFNYGYTF	TGTGCCAGCAGTGAAGCCGGTATGCGTACTTTCAACTATGGCTACACCTTC
TRBV24-1	TRBJ2-5	-	-	CATSDWGLAQGETQYF	TGTGCCACCAGTGATTGGGGCCTAGCGCAAGGGGAGACCCAGTACTTC
TRBV6-6	TRBJ1-2	-	-	CASSLQPANYGYTF	TGTGCCAGCAGTTTACAGCCTGCTAACTATGGCTACACCTTC
TRBV7-2	TRBJ2-3	TRBD1	-	CASSLKPGTGEMDTQYF	TGTGCCAGCAGCTTAAAACCCGGGACAGGGGAAATGGATACGCAGTATTTT
TRBV29-1	TRBJ2-3	-	-	CSGRVRTTDTQYF	TGCAGCGGCCGTGTCAGGACTACAGATACGCAGTATTTT
TRBV29-1	TRBJ1-3	-	-	CSGKLPQENTIYF	TGCAGCGGAAAGTTACCGCAAGAAAACACCATATATTTT
TRBV24-1	TRBJ1-2	-	-	CATQGPFAGYTF	TGTGCCACGCAGGGGCCCTTTGCTGGCTACACCTTC
TRBV2	TRBJ1-4	-	-	CASSRASANEKLFF	TGTGCCAGCAGCAGGGCCTCCGCTAATGAAAAACTGTTTTTT
TRBV25-1	TRBJ1-6	-	once	CASSDGAGFYNSPLHF	TGTGCCAGCAGTGACGGTGCGGGGTTCTATAATTCACCCCTCCACTTT
TRBV7-2	TRBJ1-2	TRBD1	-	CASSPRGDRGEGTF	TGTGCCAGCAGCCCACGGGGGGACAGGGGGGAAGGCACCTTC
TRBV29-1	TRBJ1-1	TRBD1	-	CSVVSGQGVNTEAFF	TGCAGCGTTGTATCAGGACAGGGAGTGAACACTGAAGCTTTCTTT
TRBV7-9	TRBJ2-7	-	-	CASSPRESYEQYF	TGTGCCAGCAGCCCCCGGGAATCTTACGAGCAGTACTTC
TRBV27	TRBJ1-5	TRBD1	-	CASSNTGVHQPQHF	TGTGCCAGCAGTAATACAGGGGTCCATCAGCCCCAGCATTTT
TRBV5-5	TRBJ1-1	-	-	CASSFVTGGRSNTEAFF	TGTGCCAGCAGCTTCGTGACAGGCGGCCGATCTAACACTGAAGCTTTCTTT